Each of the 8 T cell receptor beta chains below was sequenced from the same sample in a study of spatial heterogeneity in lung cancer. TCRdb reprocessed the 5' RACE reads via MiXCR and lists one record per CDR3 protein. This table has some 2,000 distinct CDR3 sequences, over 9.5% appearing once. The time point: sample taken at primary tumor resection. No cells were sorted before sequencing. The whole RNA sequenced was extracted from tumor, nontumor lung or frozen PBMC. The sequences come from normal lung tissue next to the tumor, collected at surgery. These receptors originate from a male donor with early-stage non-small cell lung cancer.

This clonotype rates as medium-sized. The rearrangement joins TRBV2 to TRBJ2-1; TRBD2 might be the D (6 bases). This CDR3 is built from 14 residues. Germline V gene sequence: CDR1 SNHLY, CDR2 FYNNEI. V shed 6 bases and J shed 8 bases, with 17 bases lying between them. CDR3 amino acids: CASRRSGDFYEQFF. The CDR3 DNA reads TGTGCCAGCAGACGTTCGGGAGATTTTTATGAGCAGTTCTTC.

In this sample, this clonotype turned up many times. The CDR3 here is CASSLVGRETQYF. The DNA of the CDR3 is TGTGCCAGCAGCTTAGTGGGTCGGGAGACCCAGTACTTC. The J gene is TRBJ2-5, the V gene TRBV7-2; D is unresolved. The CDR3 extends over 13 amino acids. V lost 1 base and J 5 bases, leaving 8 bases between the germline ends. Germline-derived CDR1 and CDR2 are SGHTA and FQGNSA.

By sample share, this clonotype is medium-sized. The CDR3 region is CASSGGGHQETQYF. In DNA form, the CDR3 reads TGCGCCAGCAGCGGCGGGGGGCACCAAGAGACCCAGTACTTC. The J gene is TRBJ2-5, the V gene TRBV5-1, with 8 bases fitting TRBD2. CDR3 length equals 14 residues. Germline CDR1 reads SGHRS; CDR2 reads YFSETQ. The V and J ends lost 4 bases and 0 bases, in that order; junction bases with no gene match: 2.

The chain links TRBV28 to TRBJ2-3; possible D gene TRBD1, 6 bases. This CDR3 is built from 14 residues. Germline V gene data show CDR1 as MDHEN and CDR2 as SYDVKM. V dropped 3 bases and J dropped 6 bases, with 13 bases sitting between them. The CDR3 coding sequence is TGTGCCAGCAGTTTGTCTGGGGGCGGGGATACGCAGTATTTT. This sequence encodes CASSLSGGGDTQYF. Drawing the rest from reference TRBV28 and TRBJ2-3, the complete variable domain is DVKVTQSSRYLVKRTGEKVFLECVQDMDHENMFWYRQDPGLGLRLIYFSYDVKMKEKGDIPEGYSVSREKKERFSLILESASTNQTSMYLCASSLSGGGDTQYFGPGTRLTVL.

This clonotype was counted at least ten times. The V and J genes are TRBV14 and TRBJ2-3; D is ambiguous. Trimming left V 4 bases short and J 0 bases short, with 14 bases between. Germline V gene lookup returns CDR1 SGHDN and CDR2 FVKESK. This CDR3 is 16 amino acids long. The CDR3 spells CASSLLTFTSTDTQYF. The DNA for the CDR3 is TGTGCCAGCAGCCTCCTGACTTTTACTAGCACAGATACGCAGTATTTT.

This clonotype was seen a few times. This CDR3 is CASSVGVTSGQETQYF. CDR3 in DNA: TGTGCCAGCAGCGTAGGAGTGACTAGCGGGCAAGAGACCCAGTACTTC. The rearrangement links TRBV9 to TRBJ2-5, with 10 positions matching TRBD2. Germline CDR1 and CDR2: SGDLS and YYNGEE. The CDR3 is made up of 16 amino acids. After removal of 0 bases from V and 2 bases from J, the junction contained 4 bases not matched to a gene.

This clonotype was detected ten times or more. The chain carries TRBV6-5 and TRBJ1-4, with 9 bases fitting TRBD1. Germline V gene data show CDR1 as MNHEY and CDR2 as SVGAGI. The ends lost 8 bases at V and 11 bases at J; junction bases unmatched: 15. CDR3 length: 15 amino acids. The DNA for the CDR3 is TGTGCCAGCGCTCAGACAACAGGGGGCTGGGGGAAACTGTTTTTT. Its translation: CASAQTTGGWGKLFF.

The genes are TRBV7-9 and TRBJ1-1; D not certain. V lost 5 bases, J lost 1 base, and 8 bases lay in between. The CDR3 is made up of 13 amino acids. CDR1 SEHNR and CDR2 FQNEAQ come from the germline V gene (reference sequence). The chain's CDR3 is CASSPPQNTEAFF. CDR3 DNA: TGTGCCAGCAGCCCGCCGCAGAACACTGAAGCTTTCTTT.